These 27 T cell receptor beta chains came from one sample sequenced in a study of T cells in localized non-small cell lung cancer. The method was immunoSEQ multiplex PCR; TCRdb's version includes in-frame clones alone and lacks a portion of them. The sample consists of roughly 26,000 clones, about 88% of them appearing once. The source material was peripheral blood, sampled before any cancer treatment. These receptors originate from a female donor older than 55 with stage II squamous cell lung carcinoma.

This clone was detected a few times. The genes are TRBV14 and TRBJ1-2, with D tentatively TRBD1 (5 bases). Germline V lookup: CDR1 SGHDN, CDR2 FVKESK. The CDR3 totals 14 residues. Trimming removed 5 bases from V and 4 bases from J, with 14 bases in between. The CDR3 loop reads CASSRTPRGYGYTF. In DNA, the CDR3 is TGTGCCAGCAGCAGGACACCACGGGGCTATGGCTACACCTTC.

This sequence joins TRBV7-3 and TRBJ1-2; D gene uncertain. CDR3 length: 14 amino acids. Per germline, CDR1 SGHTA and CDR2 FQGTGA. Trimming removed 2 bases at V and 6 bases at J, with 13 bases between. In nucleotides, the CDR3 is TGTGCCAGCAGCTTAGGCAATGGGGTTGATGGCTACACCTTC. As protein: CASSLGNGVDGYTF.

This sequence joins TRBV6-5 and TRBJ1-2; D gene uncertain. In germline, CDR1 is MNHEY, CDR2 SVGAGI. The CDR3 loop spans 14 amino acids. The ends were cut back, 5 bases at V and 8 bases at J, with 18 bases in the middle. The CDR3 DNA is TGTGCCAGCAGTCACCCCAACCCTACAGAAGGCTACACCTTC. This translates into CASSHPNPTEGYTF.

The V call is TRBV30, the J call TRBJ1-4; no firm D call. V lost 0 bases, J lost 5 bases, and 10 bases lay in between. Germline CDR1 and CDR2: GTSNPN and SVGIG (reference sequence). This CDR3 is built from 14 residues. DNA for the CDR3: TGTGCCTGGAGTGTAGGGCAGGCGAATGAAAAACTGTTTTTT. This sequence encodes CAWSVGQANEKLFF.

CDR3 sequence reads: CASSPTRAQIGYTF. The CDR3 DNA reads as TGTGCCAGCAGCCCAACACGGGCTCAAATCGGCTACACCTTC. The chain uses TRBV6-1 and TRBJ1-2, with D unclear. The CDR3 consists of 14 residues. Trimming cost V 6 bases and J 8 bases, with 19 bases left between them. CDR1 MNHNS and CDR2 SASEGT come from the germline V gene.

This chain links TRBV30 with TRBJ1-2; D not certain. V dropped 6 bases and J dropped 6 bases, with 17 bases sitting between them. The CDR3 covers 13 residues. Germline V gene lookup returns CDR1 GTSNPN and CDR2 SVGIG (reference sequence). DNA for the CDR3: TGTGCCTGTGTCGAAGGGTGGGCTGATGGCTACACCTTC. Translating it yields CACVEGWADGYTF.

This rearrangement joins TRBV9 to TRBJ1-4, with a possible D match to TRBD1 (5 bases). Germline V lookup: CDR1 SGDLS, CDR2 YYNGEE. This CDR3 is built from 13 residues. The V end was cut by 0 bases, the J end by 5 bases, with 5 bases between. For the CDR3, the DNA is TGTGCCAGCAGCGTAGCAGGGAATGAAAAACTGTTTTTT. As protein: CASSVAGNEKLFF.

V and J are TRBV2 and TRBJ1-5; D gene unclear. The CDR3 spans 14 residues. The germline V and J ends were trimmed by 3 bases and 4 bases, with 10 bases remaining between them. Germline V gives CDR1 SNHLY, CDR2 FYNNEI. The CDR3 sequence is CASSEETGNQPQHF. DNA of the CDR3: TGTGCCAGCAGTGAGGAGACGGGAAATCAGCCCCAGCATTTT.

This sequence joins TRBV30 and TRBJ2-5; D gene unclear. CDR3 length: 11 amino acids. Trimming pared 3 bases from V and 5 bases from J, leaving 7 bases between. From germline, CDR1 is GTSNPN and CDR2 SVGIG (reference sequence). CDR3: CAWSQRETQYF. The CDR3 coding sequence is TGTGCCTGGAGCCAACGGGAGACCCAGTACTTC.

V and J are TRBV9 and TRBJ2-3, with D hard to call. The CDR3 totals 14 residues. The germline V gene has CDR1 SGDLS and CDR2 YYNGEE. Between the trimmed V and J ends, which lost 0 bases and 2 bases, there was a span of 7 bases. CDR3 loop: CASSVAVTTDTQYF. CDR3 nucleotides: TGTGCCAGCAGCGTAGCTGTGACCACAGATACGCAGTATTTT.

The V and J genes are TRBV5-5 and TRBJ1-1; 7 positions match TRBD1. V shed 3 bases, J shed 11 bases, and the junction held 7 bases outside the gene matches. The germline V gene has CDR1 SGHKS and CDR2 YYEKEE (reference sequence). The CDR3 has 12 amino acids. In DNA form, the CDR3 reads TGTGCCAGCAGCTGGACAGGAGATGGGGCTTTCTTT. Amino acid sequence: CASSWTGDGAFF.

The rearrangement uses TRBV5-1 and TRBJ1-2; D possibly corresponds to TRBD1 (5 bases). Per the germline V gene, CDR1 is SGHRS and CDR2 is YFSETQ. The V end lost 3 bases, the J end lost 6 bases, and 21 bases lay between the germline ends. The CDR3 spans 16 residues. The CDR3 DNA reads as TGCGCCAGCAGCTCGGGCGGGTCGGCCAGGGACCATGGCTACACCTTC. This encodes CASSSGGSARDHGYTF.

J is TRBJ2-3 and V is TRBV19, with D hard to call. Germline V gene sequence: CDR1 LNHDA, CDR2 SQIVND (reference sequence). The CDR3 covers 11 residues. With 5 bases removed from V and 6 bases from J, the gap between germline ends came to 6 bases. The CDR3 region has the DNA TGTGCCAGTAGTTGGCTGGATACGCAGTATTTT. Translation gives CASSWLDTQYF.

The rearrangement uses TRBV19 and TRBJ2-7; D remains unclear. The V gene lost 5 bases and the J gene lost 6 bases, with 11 bases spanning the gap. The V gene's germline CDR1 is LNHDA and CDR2 SQIVND (reference sequence). This CDR3 is 12 amino acids long. This chain's CDR3 is CASSHPGSEQYF. CDR3 in DNA: TGTGCCAGTAGTCACCCCGGATCCGAGCAGTACTTC.

The V gene is TRBV7-8, the J gene TRBJ1-4; no firm D call. Trimming shortened V by 6 bases and J by 7 bases, and 21 bases separated the two germline ends. There are 16 residues in the CDR3. Germline lookup yields CDR1 SGHVS and CDR2 FQNEAQ. The chain's CDR3 is CASSPVAGPVSEKLFF. CDR3 nucleotides: TGTGCCAGCAGTCCCGTCGCTGGCCCAGTTAGTGAAAAACTGTTTTTT.

This clone was counted only a few times. The V and J genes are TRBV7-6 and TRBJ1-2, with D maybe TRBD1 (5 bases). The germline V gene encodes CDR1 SGHVS and CDR2 FNYEAQ. Trimming took off 3 bases at V and 9 bases at J, with 14 bases between the two ends. The CDR3 totals 13 residues. CDR3 amino acids: CASSLVTGHRYTF. The CDR3 coding sequence is TGTGCCAGCAGCTTGGTAACGGGGCACCGCTACACCTTC.

The gene calls are TRBV10-3 and TRBJ2-2; a possible D gene is TRBD1 (6 bases). The germline V gene has CDR1 ENHRY and CDR2 SYGVKD. This CDR3 comprises 15 residues. Trimming took off 6 bases at V and 1 base at J, with 12 bases between the two ends. CDR3 protein: CAISPQGLNTGELFF. The CDR3 nucleotides are TGTGCCATCAGCCCACAGGGTTTGAACACCGGGGAGCTGTTTTTT.

Here the CDR3 DNA reads TGTGCCAGCAGTGGGGCTTATGAAGCTTTCTTT. This translates into CASSGAYEAFF. V gene TRBV2 combines with J gene TRBJ1-1, with no clear D. CDR1 and CDR2 (germline): SNHLY, FYNNEI. This CDR3 contains 11 residues. V lost 4 bases, J lost 7 bases, and 7 bases lay in between.

This chain joins TRBV30 and TRBJ2-1; 9 bases are a match to TRBD2. J gave up 6 bases and V 1 base, and 4 bases lay outside the gene matches. Per germline, CDR1 GTSNPN and CDR2 SVGIG (reference sequence). This CDR3 is 14 amino acids long. CDR3 in DNA: TGTGCCTGGAGTGCCGGGACTAGCACCAATGAGCAGTTCTTC. It translates to CAWSAGTSTNEQFF.

V is TRBV5-8 and J is TRBJ2-6, with D tentatively TRBD1 or TRBD2 (5 bases each). Trimming pared 0 bases from V and 2 bases from J, leaving 9 bases between. The germline gives CDR1 SGHTS, CDR2 YDEGEE. This CDR3 region has 16 residues. The CDR3: CASSLGGIPGANVLTF. For the CDR3, the DNA is TGTGCCAGCAGCTTGGGGGGGATCCCTGGGGCCAACGTCCTGACTTTC.

The chain is built from TRBV6-4 and TRBJ2-1; 9 bases fit TRBD1. The J segment lost 5 bases and the V segment lost 6 bases, leaving 5 bases of the junction unmatched. Germline V gene sequence: CDR1 MRHNA, CDR2 SNTAGT. The CDR3 is made up of 14 amino acids. The CDR3 spells CASSARQGDNEQFF. CDR3 nucleotides: TGTGCCAGCAGCGCACGACAGGGGGACAATGAGCAGTTCTTC.

The CDR3 DNA follows: TGTGCCAGCAGCTTTAATGCGATTAGCACAGATACGCAGTATTTT. It encodes CASSFNAISTDTQYF. The V gene is TRBV5-5, the J gene TRBJ2-3; D ambiguous. Trimming pared 2 bases from V and 0 bases from J, leaving 10 bases between. Per the germline V gene, CDR1 is SGHKS and CDR2 is YYEKEE (reference sequence). The CDR3 consists of 15 residues.

This rearrangement joins TRBV11-2 to TRBJ1-1; D remains ambiguous. V was clipped by 5 bases and J by 0 bases, with 10 bases between them. Germline CDR1 and CDR2: SGHAT and FQNNGV. This CDR3 region has 14 residues. The CDR3, as DNA: TGTGCCAGCAGCCGACGGATACTGAACACTGAAGCTTTCTTT. This encodes CASSRRILNTEAFF.

The V gene is TRBV30, the J gene TRBJ2-1, with D possibly TRBD2 on 6 matching bases. This CDR3 contains 15 residues. In germline, CDR1 is GTSNPN, CDR2 SVGIG (reference sequence). Deletions cut 1 base from V and 4 bases from J, with 14 bases between. CDR3 bases: TGTGCCTGGAGTGCCGGAGGGGCATCGTACAATGAGCAGTTCTTC. It encodes CAWSAGGASYNEQFF.

The chain carries TRBV20-1 and TRBJ2-5; perhaps TRBD1 as D (5 bases). Germline values: CDR1 DFQATT, CDR2 SNEGSKA (reference sequence). This CDR3 is 11 amino acids long. Trimming took off 4 bases at V and 5 bases at J, with 8 bases between the two ends. The CDR3 region has the DNA TGCAGTGCTAACAAGGGGGAGACCCAGTACTTC. The encoded protein is CSANKGETQYF.

This sequence joins TRBV11-2 and TRBJ2-7; a weak D match, TRBD2 (6 bases). Germline loops: CDR1 SGHAT, CDR2 FQNNGV. Trimming left V 0 bases short and J 0 bases short, with 18 bases between. This CDR3 is 18 amino acids long. CDR3 sequence (DNA): TGTGCCAGCAGCTTAGATCAGAGGGGCGGGGCCTACTCCTACGAGCAGTACTTC. The encoded protein is CASSLDQRGGAYSYEQYF.

The chain links TRBV5-1 to TRBJ2-1, with 16 bases aligning to TRBD2. This CDR3 contains 16 residues. With 4 bases clipped from V and 7 bases from J, the junction kept 5 bases outside the gene matches. Germline CDR1 SGHRS, CDR2 YFSETQ. The CDR3 DNA reads as TGCGCCAGCAGCCCACCGGGACTAGCGGGAGGGAATGAGCAGTTCTTC. It is translated as CASSPPGLAGGNEQFF.